Each of the 24 T cell receptor beta chains below was sequenced from the same sample in a study of blood T cell repertoires in COVID-19. This table comes from immunoSEQ multiplex PCR, and its TCRdb copy is limited to in-frame clones, with some not included. Of some 250,000 clones listed, 82% are singletons. The sample consisted of peripheral blood. The receptors derive from a woman between 18 and 29 years old with acute or convalescent COVID-19.

V usage is TRBV27 and J usage is TRBJ2-7; 13 nucleotides line up with TRBD2. The CDR3 covers 17 residues. The germline gives CDR1 MNHEY, CDR2 SMNVEV (reference sequence). Germline trimming cut 6 bases from V and 6 bases from J; bases unmatched to any gene: 14. Written as DNA, the CDR3 is TGTGCCAGCAGACGACCGGGACTAGCGGGACCAGGCACCGAGCAGTACTTC. As protein: CASRRPGLAGPGTEQYF.

The rearrangement joins TRBV6-2 or TRBV6-3 to TRBJ1-5; no definite D call. Per germline, CDR1 MNHEY and CDR2 SVGEGT. The CDR3 sequence is 16 residues long. V lost 6 bases, J lost 0 bases, and 15 bases lay in between. The CDR3 protein is CASSPPSGASNQPQHF. CDR3 nucleotides: TGTGCCAGCAGCCCACCCAGTGGAGCTAGCAATCAGCCCCAGCATTTT.

The chain recombines TRBV27 with TRBJ1-6, with D tentatively TRBD1 (6 bases). The CDR3 has 13 residues. Germline V gene sequence: CDR1 MNHEY, CDR2 SMNVEV (reference sequence). Trimming took off 2 bases at V and 14 bases at J, with 13 bases between the two ends. CDR3 in amino acids: CASSLGQLGTLHF. CDR3 bases: TGTGCCAGCAGTTTAGGACAGCTAGGTACCCTCCACTTT.

The chain employs TRBV13 and TRBJ1-3; D gene unclear. The CDR3 is 13 residues long. The V gene lost 8 bases and the J gene lost 2 bases, with 10 bases spanning the gap. Germline CDR1 and CDR2: PRHDT and FYEKMQ (reference sequence). Written as DNA, the CDR3 is TGTGCCAGCGGTGCGGCCCCTGGAAACACCATATATTTT. This encodes CASGAAPGNTIYF.

This chain joins TRBV2 and TRBJ2-1; 10 nucleotides align to TRBD1. The CDR3 sequence is 23 residues long. The V gene end was trimmed by 7 bases and the J gene end by 7 bases; junction bases not matched to a gene: 34. Germline assignment: CDR1 SNHLY and CDR2 FYNNEI. CDR3 DNA sequence: TGTGCCAGCATCTCCGGACAGGGGGAACGGCGGGAGGCAAAAGCCCCCACGGGGAATGAGCAGTTCTTC. This sequence encodes CASISGQGERREAKAPTGNEQFF.

A single count supports this clone. The chain joins TRBV12-3 or TRBV12-4 to TRBJ2-2; D unclear. With 3 bases removed from V and 11 bases from J, the gap between germline ends came to 7 bases. The CDR3 spans 11 residues. CDR3 region: CASSLVAELFF. The CDR3 DNA is TGTGCCAGCAGTTTGGTAGCAGAGCTGTTTTTT.

CDR3 amino acids: CASSQAWPGGNADTQYF. In DNA, the CDR3 is TGCGCCAGCAGCCAAGCCTGGCCCGGGGGGAACGCAGATACGCAGTATTTT. The V gene is TRBV4-1, the J gene TRBJ2-3; 7 positions match TRBD2. Trimming at V came to 1 base and at J to 4 bases, leaving 11 bases not matched to a gene. CDR3 length: 17 amino acids. CDR1 MGHRA and CDR2 YSYEKL come from the germline V gene.

J is TRBJ1-2 and V is TRBV19; a possible D gene is TRBD1 (6 bases). V shed 3 bases and J shed 6 bases, with 11 bases lying between them. The CDR3 runs 13 residues. Germline V gene data show CDR1 as LNHDA and CDR2 as SQIVND (reference sequence). The CDR3 region has the DNA TGTGCCAGTAGTATTCACCGGACAGATGGCTACACCTTC. Amino acid sequence: CASSIHRTDGYTF. The full variable domain, completed using reference TRBV19 and TRBJ1-2, is DGGITQSPKYLFRKEGQNVTLSCEQNLNHDAMYWYRQDPGQGLRLIYYSQIVNDFQKGDIAEGYSVSREKKESFPLTVTSAQKNPTAFYLCASSIHRTDGYTFGSGTRLTVV.

The chain carries TRBV6-1 and TRBJ1-1; D call uncertain. Germline CDR1 reads MNHNS; CDR2 reads SASEGT. The CDR3 runs to 14 residues. V dropped 3 bases and J dropped 6 bases, with 14 bases sitting between them. CDR3 DNA sequence: TGTGCCAGCAGTGAGGAGGGATCGGGCCCTGAAGCTTTCTTT. Translated: CASSEEGSGPEAFF.

The chain combines TRBV25-1 with TRBJ2-1, with D perhaps matching TRBD1 (5 bases). V lost 1 base and J lost 4, with 17 bases in between. This CDR3 region has 17 residues. Germline V gene data show CDR1 as MGHDK and CDR2 as SYGVNS. CDR3 nucleotides: TGTGCCAGCAGTGAATGGGCGGTGGGGCAAGAATACAATGAGCAGTTCTTC. Its translation: CASSEWAVGQEYNEQFF.

This chain's CDR3 is CASSFRHRVMPIYGYTF. CDR3 coding DNA: TGTGCCAGCAGTTTTCGACACAGGGTCATGCCGATTTATGGCTACACCTTC. The genes are TRBV28 and TRBJ1-2, with D maybe TRBD1 (6 bases). Germline CDR1 reads MDHEN; CDR2 reads SYDVKM. There are 17 residues in the CDR3. The germline V and J ends were trimmed by 3 bases and 5 bases, with 22 bases remaining between them.

This chain joins TRBV18 and TRBJ1-1, with TRBD1 matching 10 bases. Germline trimming cut 4 bases from V and 7 bases from J; bases unmatched to any gene: 12. The germline V gene has CDR1 KGHSH and CDR2 LQKENI. The CDR3 spans 16 residues. The DNA of the CDR3 is TGTGCCAGCTCACGAAAGACAGGGGGCTTTGAGGATGAAGCTTTCTTT. Its protein product is CASSRKTGGFEDEAFF.

The chain has TRBV7-9 and TRBJ2-1, with D possibly matching TRBD2 (5 bases). Trimming removed 3 bases at V and 6 bases at J, with 15 bases between. The germline gives CDR1 SEHNR, CDR2 FQNEAQ (reference sequence). The CDR3 is 15 residues long. As DNA, the CDR3 is TGTGCCAGCAGCTTGGCGGGTCAAAACTCCAATGAGCAGTTCTTC. Protein: CASSLAGQNSNEQFF.

The rearrangement joins TRBV7-3 to TRBJ2-5; 8 bases are a match to TRBD2. Germline V gene sequence: CDR1 SGHTA, CDR2 FQGTGA. After removal of 5 bases from V and 2 bases from J, the junction contained 7 bases not matched to a gene. This CDR3 spans 15 amino acids. This CDR3 reads CASSPIAGRQETQYF. The CDR3 DNA sequence: TGTGCCAGCAGCCCCATAGCGGGACGGCAAGAGACCCAGTACTTC.

Concerning this clone itself: Being one base from a much bigger clone, this may be a read error. This rearrangement joins TRBV5-5 to TRBJ2-1; 16 bases fit TRBD2. The V gene end was trimmed by 4 bases and the J gene end by 1 base; junction bases not matched to a gene: 2. The CDR3 contains 17 residues. CDR1 SGHKS and CDR2 YYEKEE come from the germline V gene (reference sequence). The chain's CDR3 is CASSPGLAGGSYNEQFF. The CDR3 DNA reads TGTGCCAGCAGCCCGGGACTAGCGGGAGGGTCCTACAATGAGCAGTTCTTC. Full variable domain (outside the CDR3, taken from reference TRBV5-5 and TRBJ2-1): DAGVTQSPTHLIKTRGQQVTLRCSPISGHKSVSWYQQVLGQGPQFIFQYYEKEERGRGNFPDRFSARQFPNYSSELNVNALLLGDSALYLCASSPGLAGGSYNEQFFGPGTRLTVL.

V usage is TRBV4-3 and J usage is TRBJ2-6; 8 bases align to TRBD2. J gave up 0 bases and V 0 bases, and 4 bases lay outside the gene matches. Germline CDR1 is LGHNA and CDR2 is YSLEER. There are 18 residues in the CDR3. CDR3 loop: CASSQDSRGGSGANVLTF. In DNA, the CDR3 is TGCGCCAGCAGCCAAGATTCCCGGGGGGGCTCTGGGGCCAACGTCCTGACTTTC.

The J gene is TRBJ2-3, the V gene TRBV27, with D perhaps matching TRBD2 (5 bases). CDR1 is MNHEY, CDR2 SMNVEV, per germline (reference sequence). The CDR3 sequence is 17 residues long. The V and J ends lost 4 bases and 3 bases respectively, with 20 bases between them. CDR3 nucleotide sequence: TGTGCCAGCAGTTCGATTGCATGGGGAGACTGGACAGATACGCAGTATTTT. It yields the protein CASSSIAWGDWTDTQYF.

The chain recombines TRBV16 with TRBJ1-1; no clear D gene. Germline CDR1 and CDR2: KGHSY and FQNENV. The CDR3 consists of 14 residues. The germline V and J ends were trimmed by 5 bases and 1 base, with 11 bases remaining between them. Here the CDR3 DNA reads TGTGCCAGCAGCATGACCACAGCGAACACTGAAGCTTTCTTT. The encoded protein is CASSMTTANTEAFF.

The chain couples TRBV6-5 to TRBJ2-3; the match to TRBD1 covers 8 bases. Trimming took 10 bases from V and 10 from J; bases not matched to a gene: 10. The V gene's germline CDR1 is MNHEY and CDR2 SVGAGI. The CDR3 is 12 residues long. The DNA of the CDR3 is TGTGCCACCCACCGACAGGGGACGGCGCAGTATTTT. Translating gives CATHRQGTAQYF.

The chain carries TRBV6-5 and TRBJ2-2; no reliable D call. Germline lookup yields CDR1 MNHEY and CDR2 SVGAGI. The CDR3 extends over 14 amino acids. V was pared by 6 bases and J by 2 bases, with 10 bases between. CDR3 in DNA: TGTGCCAGCAGGGCCGGGTCCAACACCGGGGAGCTGTTTTTT. It encodes CASRAGSNTGELFF.

This clone was picked up many times. J is TRBJ2-7 and V is TRBV7-2; TRBD2 matches at 7 bases. The CDR3 is made up of 18 amino acids. Trimming removed 1 base from V and 5 bases from J; junction bases left unmatched: 17. The germline gives CDR1 SGHTA, CDR2 FQGNSA. The CDR3 region is CASSLETGVGGRLDEQYF. CDR3 sequence (DNA): TGTGCCAGCAGCTTAGAAACTGGGGTTGGCGGGAGACTGGACGAGCAGTACTTC.

The chain uses TRBV28 and TRBJ1-2; TRBD1 matches at 8 bases. Germline CDR1 MDHEN, CDR2 SYDVKM. CDR3 length: 13 amino acids. Trimming cost V 1 base and J 8 bases; bases outside gene matches: 3. CDR3 DNA: TGTGCCAGCAGTTTATCAGGGGGCTTCGGCTACACCTTC. Protein product: CASSLSGGFGYTF.

As regards this clone: Relative to the germline gene, one junction end is altered; a read error may explain this. In nucleotides, the CDR3 is TGTGCCAGCGGTGATGGATTCGGGGACAGTTGGAACGAGCAGTACTTC. Its translation: CASGDGFGDSWNEQYF. The J gene is TRBJ2-7, the V gene TRBV6-1; 7 bases align to TRBD1. The germline V gene encodes CDR1 MNHNS and CDR2 SASEGT. The CDR3 is 16 amino acids.

V gene TRBV7-9 combines with J gene TRBJ2-1, with D possibly TRBD2 on 5 matching bases. CDR3 length equals 12 residues. Germline values: CDR1 SEHNR, CDR2 FQNEAQ (reference sequence). Trimming cost V 3 bases and J 8 bases, with 8 bases left between them. CDR3 bases: TGTGCCAGCAGCTTCTCGAGGGATGAGCAGTTCTTC. Protein sequence: CASSFSRDEQFF.